A single T cell receptor (beta chain) is shown here with its context. What it binds is not known. This specimen belongs to a study of cytomegalovirus exposure and HLA in healthy donors. General study findings and limits: Confirmation was obtained in vitro that a few CMV-associated chains are specific for CMV antigens. Donor immune exposure was known only as CMV serostatus. The authors assumed roughly uniform sequencing depth across donors for presence/absence analyses.

V was shortened by 1 base and J by 8 bases, with 11 bases between the two germline ends. CDR1 is LNHDA, CDR2 SQIVND, per germline (reference sequence). The CDR3 has 13 residues. PCR employed 60 Vbeta and 13 Jbeta primers. Profiled with immunoSEQ multiplex PCR; TCRdb holds only in-frame clones, not every one. The ten most abundant clones cover 0.58% of a sample with 80,000 to 100,000 clones. These donors counted as nominally healthy when sampled, but unrecorded immune exposures were likely. This sequence originates from a man aged 50 to 60 in good health and CMV-seronegative. This sequence joins TRBV19 and TRBJ1-2; D remains ambiguous. Sequencing used PBMCs. The CDR3 loop reads CASSIGQANGYTF. Here the CDR3 DNA reads TGTGCCAGTAGTATAGGGCAGGCTAACGGCTACACCTTC.